This TCR beta chain was identified during a study of blood T cell repertoires in COVID-19. The overall study: From T cells, B-cell-depleted T cells, or PBMCs came the material, which was cDNA or gDNA.

The table came from immunoSEQ multiplex PCR; TCRdb's copy has only in-frame clones and leaves some out. This sample has 200,000 to 250,000 clones; over 75% occur once, and the top ten carry 2.1%. V shed 10 bases, J shed 7 bases, and the junction held 13 bases outside the gene matches. Germline lookup yields CDR1 MNHEY and CDR2 SMNVEV (reference sequence). This CDR3 spans 15 amino acids. The chain links TRBV27 to TRBJ2-6, with 7 bases matching TRBD1. Sequenced material: peripheral blood. This sequence was found in a woman aged 40 to 50 who had recovered from COVID-19. As DNA, the CDR3 is TGTGCCACCCTTAAAAACAGGGGTGGTGCCAACGTCCTGACTTTC. It codes for CATLKNRGGANVLTF.